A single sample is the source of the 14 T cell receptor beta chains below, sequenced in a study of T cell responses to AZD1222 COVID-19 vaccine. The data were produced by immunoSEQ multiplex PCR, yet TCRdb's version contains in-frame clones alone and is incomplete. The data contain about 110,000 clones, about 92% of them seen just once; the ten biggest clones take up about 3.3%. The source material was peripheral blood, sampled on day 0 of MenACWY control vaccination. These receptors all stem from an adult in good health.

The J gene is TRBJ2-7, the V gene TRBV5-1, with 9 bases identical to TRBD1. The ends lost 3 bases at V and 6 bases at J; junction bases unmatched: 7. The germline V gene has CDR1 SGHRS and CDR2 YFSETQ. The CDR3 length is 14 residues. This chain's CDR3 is CASSWTGDHGEQYF. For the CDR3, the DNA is TGCGCCAGCAGCTGGACAGGGGATCATGGCGAGCAGTACTTC.

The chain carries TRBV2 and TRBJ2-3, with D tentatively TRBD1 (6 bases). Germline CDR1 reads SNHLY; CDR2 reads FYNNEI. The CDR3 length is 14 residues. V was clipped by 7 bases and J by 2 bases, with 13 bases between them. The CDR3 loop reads CASKDSTSTDTQYF. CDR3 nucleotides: TGTGCCAGCAAGGACAGCACCTCCACAGATACGCAGTATTTT.

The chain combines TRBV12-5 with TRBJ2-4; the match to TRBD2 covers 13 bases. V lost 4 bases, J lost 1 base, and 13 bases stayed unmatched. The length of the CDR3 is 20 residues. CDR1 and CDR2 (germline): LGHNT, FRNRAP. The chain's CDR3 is CASGSFKLAGGRTAKNIQYF. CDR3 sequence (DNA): TGTGCTAGTGGTTCCTTCAAACTAGCGGGGGGGCGCACGGCCAAAAACATTCAGTACTTC.

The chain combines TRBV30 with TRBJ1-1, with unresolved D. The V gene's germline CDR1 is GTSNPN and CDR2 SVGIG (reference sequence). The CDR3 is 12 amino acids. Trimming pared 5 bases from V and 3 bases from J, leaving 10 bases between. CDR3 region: CAWDLSHTEAFF. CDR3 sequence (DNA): TGTGCCTGGGACCTCTCCCACACTGAAGCTTTCTTT.

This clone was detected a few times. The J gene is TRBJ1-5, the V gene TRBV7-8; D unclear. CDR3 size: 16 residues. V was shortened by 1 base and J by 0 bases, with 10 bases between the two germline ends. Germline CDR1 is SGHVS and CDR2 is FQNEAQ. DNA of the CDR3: TGTGCCAGCAGCTTAGGGTGGCGGATTAGCAATCAGCCCCAGCATTTT. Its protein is CASSLGWRISNQPQHF.

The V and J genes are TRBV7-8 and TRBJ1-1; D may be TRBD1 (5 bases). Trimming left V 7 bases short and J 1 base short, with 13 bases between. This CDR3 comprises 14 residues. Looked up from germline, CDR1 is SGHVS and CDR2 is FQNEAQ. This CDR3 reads CASTRPGRNTEAFF. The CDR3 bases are TGTGCCAGCACCCGCCCAGGGCGGAACACTGAAGCTTTCTTT. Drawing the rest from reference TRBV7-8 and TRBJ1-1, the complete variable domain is GAGVSQSPRYKVAKRGQDVALRCDPISGHVSLFWYQQALGQGPEFLTYFQNEAQLDKSGLPSDRFFAERPEGSVSTLKIQRTQQEDSAVYLCASTRPGRNTEAFFGQGTRLTVV.

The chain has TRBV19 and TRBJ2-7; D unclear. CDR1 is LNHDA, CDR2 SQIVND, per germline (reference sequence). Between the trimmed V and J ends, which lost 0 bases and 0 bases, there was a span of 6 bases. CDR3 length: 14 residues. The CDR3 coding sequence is TGTGCCAGTAGTATAGAGGGTGACTCCTACGAGCAGTACTTC. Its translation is CASSIEGDSYEQYF.

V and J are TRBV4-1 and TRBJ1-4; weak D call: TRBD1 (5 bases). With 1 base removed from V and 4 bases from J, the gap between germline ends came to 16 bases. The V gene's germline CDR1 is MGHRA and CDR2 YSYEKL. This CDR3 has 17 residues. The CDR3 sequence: CASSQGIAGLLNEKLFF. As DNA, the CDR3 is TGCGCCAGCAGCCAAGGAATCGCGGGACTACTTAATGAAAAACTGTTTTTT.

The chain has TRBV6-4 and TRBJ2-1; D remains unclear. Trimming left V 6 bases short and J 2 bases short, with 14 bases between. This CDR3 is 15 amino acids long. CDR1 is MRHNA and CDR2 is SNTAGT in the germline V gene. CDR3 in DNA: TGTGCCAGCAGCCCCGATAGGACCACCTACAATGAGCAGTTCTTC. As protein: CASSPDRTTYNEQFF.

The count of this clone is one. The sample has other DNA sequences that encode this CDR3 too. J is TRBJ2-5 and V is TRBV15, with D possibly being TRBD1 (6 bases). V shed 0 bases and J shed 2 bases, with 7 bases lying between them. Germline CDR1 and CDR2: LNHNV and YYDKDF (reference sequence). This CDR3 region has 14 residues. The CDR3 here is CATSRDRGQETQYF. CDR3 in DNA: TGTGCCACCAGCAGAGACAGGGGACAAGAGACCCAGTACTTC.

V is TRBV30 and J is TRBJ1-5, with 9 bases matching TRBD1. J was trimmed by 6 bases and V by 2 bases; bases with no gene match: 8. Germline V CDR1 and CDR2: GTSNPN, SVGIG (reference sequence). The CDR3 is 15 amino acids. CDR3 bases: TGTGCCTGGAGTTCTTCCGGGACAGGGCTTCAGCCCCAGCATTTT. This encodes CAWSSSGTGLQPQHF.

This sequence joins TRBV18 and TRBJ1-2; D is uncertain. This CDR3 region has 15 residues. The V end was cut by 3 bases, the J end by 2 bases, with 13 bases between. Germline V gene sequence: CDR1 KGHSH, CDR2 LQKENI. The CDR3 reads CASSPIGEVNYGYTF. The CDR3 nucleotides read TGTGCCAGCTCACCTATCGGGGAGGTAAACTATGGCTACACCTTC.

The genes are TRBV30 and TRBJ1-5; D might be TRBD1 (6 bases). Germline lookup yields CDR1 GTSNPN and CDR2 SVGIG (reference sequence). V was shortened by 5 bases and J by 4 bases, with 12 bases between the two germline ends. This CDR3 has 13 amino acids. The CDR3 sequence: CAWGGQKNQPQHF. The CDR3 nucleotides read TGTGCCTGGGGGGGGCAAAAAAATCAGCCCCAGCATTTT.

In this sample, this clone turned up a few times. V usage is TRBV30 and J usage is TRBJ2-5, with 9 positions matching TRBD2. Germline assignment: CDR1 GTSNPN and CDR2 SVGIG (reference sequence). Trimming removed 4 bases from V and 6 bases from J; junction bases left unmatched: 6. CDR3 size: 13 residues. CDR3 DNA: TGTGCCTGGAAGGGACTAGCCGGGAAGACCCAGTACTTC. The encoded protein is CAWKGLAGKTQYF. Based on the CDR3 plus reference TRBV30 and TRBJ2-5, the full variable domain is SQTIHQWPATLVQPVGSPLSLECTVEGTSNPNLYWYRQAAGRGLQLLFYSVGIGQISSEVPQNLSASRPQDRQFILSSKKLLLSDSGFYLCAWKGLAGKTQYFGPGTRLLVL.